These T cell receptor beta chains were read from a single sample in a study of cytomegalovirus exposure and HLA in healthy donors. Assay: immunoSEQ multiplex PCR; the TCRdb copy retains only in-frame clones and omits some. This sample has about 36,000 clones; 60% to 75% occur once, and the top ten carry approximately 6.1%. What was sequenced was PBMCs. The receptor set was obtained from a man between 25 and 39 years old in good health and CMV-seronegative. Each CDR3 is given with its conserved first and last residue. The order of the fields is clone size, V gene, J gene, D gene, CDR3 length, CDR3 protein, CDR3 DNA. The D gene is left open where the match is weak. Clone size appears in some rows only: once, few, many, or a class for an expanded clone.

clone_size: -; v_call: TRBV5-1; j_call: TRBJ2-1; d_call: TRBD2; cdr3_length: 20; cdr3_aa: CASSLVRDSGSRRSYNEQFF; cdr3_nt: TGCGCCAGCAGCTTAGTCCGGGATAGCGGGAGTAGACGGTCCTACAATGAGCAGTTCTTC
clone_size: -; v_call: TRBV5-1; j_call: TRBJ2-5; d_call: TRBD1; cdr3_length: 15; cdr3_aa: CASSRTGTAEETQYF; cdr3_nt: TGCGCCAGCAGCCGGACCGGGACAGCCGAAGAGACCCAGTACTTC
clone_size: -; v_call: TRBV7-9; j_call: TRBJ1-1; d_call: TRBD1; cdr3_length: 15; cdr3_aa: CASSPQQGVSTEAFF; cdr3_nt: TGTGCCAGCAGCCCGCAACAGGGGGTGAGCACTGAAGCTTTCTTT
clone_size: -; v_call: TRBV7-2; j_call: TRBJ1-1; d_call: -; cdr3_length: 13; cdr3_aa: CASRFNMNTEAFF; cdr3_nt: TGTGCCAGCAGGTTTAACATGAACACTGAAGCTTTCTTT
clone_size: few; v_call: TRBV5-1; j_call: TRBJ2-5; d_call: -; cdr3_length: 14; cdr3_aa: CASSPGLIQETQYF; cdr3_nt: TGCGCCAGCAGCCCGGGACTCATTCAAGAGACCCAGTACTTC
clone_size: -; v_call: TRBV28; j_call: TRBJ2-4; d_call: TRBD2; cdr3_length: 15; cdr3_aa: CASRPGLAGRNIQYF; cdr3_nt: TGTGCCAGCAGGCCGGGACTAGCGGGGAGAAACATTCAGTACTTC
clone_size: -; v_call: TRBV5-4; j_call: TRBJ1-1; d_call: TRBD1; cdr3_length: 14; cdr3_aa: CASSADRGNTEAFF; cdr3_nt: TGTGCCAGCAGCGCCGACAGGGGGAACACTGAAGCTTTCTTT
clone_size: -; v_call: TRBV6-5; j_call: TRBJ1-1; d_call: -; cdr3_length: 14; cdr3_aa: CASSYSGRLTEAFF; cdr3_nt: TGTGCCAGCAGTTACTCGGGGCGGCTAACTGAAGCTTTCTTT
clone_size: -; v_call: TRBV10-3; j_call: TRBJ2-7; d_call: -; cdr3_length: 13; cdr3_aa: CAISLNGGFEQYF; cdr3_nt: TGTGCCATCAGTTTAAACGGGGGTTTCGAGCAGTACTTC
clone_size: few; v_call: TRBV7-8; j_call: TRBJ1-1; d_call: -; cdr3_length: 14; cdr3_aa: CASSSLTGNTEAFF; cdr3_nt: TGTGCCAGCAGCTCCCTAACAGGGAACACTGAAGCTTTCTTT
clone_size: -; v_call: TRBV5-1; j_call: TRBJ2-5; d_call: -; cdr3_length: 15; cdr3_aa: CASSPQFGNQETQYF; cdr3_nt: TGCGCCAGCAGCCCCCAGTTCGGGAACCAAGAGACCCAGTACTTC
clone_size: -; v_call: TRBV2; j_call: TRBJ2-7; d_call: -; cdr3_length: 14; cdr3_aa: CASSVRDTTYEQYF; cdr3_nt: TGTGCCAGCAGTGTCCGGGACACGACCTACGAGCAGTACTTC
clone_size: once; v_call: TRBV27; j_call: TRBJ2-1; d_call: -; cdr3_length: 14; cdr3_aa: CASSRSGSDSEQFF; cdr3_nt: TGTGCCAGCAGTCGATCGGGGTCCGATAGTGAGCAGTTCTTC
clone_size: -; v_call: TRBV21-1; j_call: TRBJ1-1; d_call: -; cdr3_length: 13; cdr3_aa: CASFNRGQSEAFF; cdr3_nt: TGTGCCAGCTTCAACAGGGGGCAATCTGAAGCTTTCTTT
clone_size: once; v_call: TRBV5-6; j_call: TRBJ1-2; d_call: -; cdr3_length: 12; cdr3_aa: CASSPGDYGYTF; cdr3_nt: TGTGCCAGCAGCCCAGGGGACTATGGCTACACCTTC
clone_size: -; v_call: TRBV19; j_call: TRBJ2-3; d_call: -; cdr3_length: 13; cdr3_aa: CASSVQFADTQYF; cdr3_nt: TGTGCCAGTAGTGTGCAGTTTGCAGATACGCAGTATTTT
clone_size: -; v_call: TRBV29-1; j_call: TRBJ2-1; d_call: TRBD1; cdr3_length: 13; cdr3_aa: CSVDYTGGSEQFF; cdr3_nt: TGCAGCGTTGATTATACAGGGGGAAGTGAGCAGTTCTTC
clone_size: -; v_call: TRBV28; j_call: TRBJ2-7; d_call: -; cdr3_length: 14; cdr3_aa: CASSLSDRVYEQYF; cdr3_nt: TGTGCCAGCAGTTTATCGGACAGAGTCTACGAGCAGTACTTC